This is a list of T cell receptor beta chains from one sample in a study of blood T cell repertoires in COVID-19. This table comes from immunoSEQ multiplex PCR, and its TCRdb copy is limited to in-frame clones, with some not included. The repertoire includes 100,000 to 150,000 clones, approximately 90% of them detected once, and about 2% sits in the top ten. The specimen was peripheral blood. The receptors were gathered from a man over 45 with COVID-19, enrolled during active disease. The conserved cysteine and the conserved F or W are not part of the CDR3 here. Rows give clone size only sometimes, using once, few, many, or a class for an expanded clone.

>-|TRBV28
ASLTGGTEAF
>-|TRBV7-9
ASSLEESPLH
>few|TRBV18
ASSPGPGGHTEAF
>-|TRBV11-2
ASSLMSSGNEQF
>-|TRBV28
ASSPGGQGRSSPLH
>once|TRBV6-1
ASSERRAGNEQF
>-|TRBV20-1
SATDGNEQY
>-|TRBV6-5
ASSRTSGDTGELF
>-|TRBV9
ASSVGSGDSYEQY
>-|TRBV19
ASSAGGGNQPQH
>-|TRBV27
ASSFRGVMRSPLH
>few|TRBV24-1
ATSDSGQGISQPQH
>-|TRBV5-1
ASSLGGLDQPQH
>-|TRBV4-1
ASSQEARDRAAGTQY
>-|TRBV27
ASKILAGGRNEQF
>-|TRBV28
ASSLYSRGGQETQY
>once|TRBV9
ASSVEQVDTEAF
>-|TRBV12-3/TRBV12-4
ASSFTGGDTQY
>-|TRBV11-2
ASSLDTVGTGELF
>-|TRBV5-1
ASSSGTSGRAHTGELF
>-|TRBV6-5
ASSRSPQNSYEQY
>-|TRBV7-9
ASTGASYSSGNTIY
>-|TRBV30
AWSEQEADTQY
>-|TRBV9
ASSVNGEVGQPQH
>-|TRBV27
ASSTGNEQF
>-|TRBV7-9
ASSLGGVNSPLH
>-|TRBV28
ASSWGFTGTNTGELF
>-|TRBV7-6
ASSFFRAGAGETQY
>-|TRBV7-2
ASSPPGRDRGYRTDTQY
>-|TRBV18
ASSPQQGLNTQY
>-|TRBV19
ASSTGTSGSHEQF
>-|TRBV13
ASSYGTVNNEQF
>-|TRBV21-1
ASSHNGTSSHEQY
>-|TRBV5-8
ASSAGTSVDQPQH
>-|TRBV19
ASSIGGLQETQY
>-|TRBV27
ASRTKTGPYEQF
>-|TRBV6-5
ASSYSFPGNYGYT
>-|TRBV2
ASSGGSGGRETQY
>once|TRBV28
ASSLPSDRTDTQY
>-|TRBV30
AWGRLNSYEQY
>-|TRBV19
ASSILSGRRLDTQY
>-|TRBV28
ASTQGTTYSSGNTIY
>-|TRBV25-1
ASSESAASSTDTQY
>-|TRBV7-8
ASSLALSSYNEQF
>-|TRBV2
ASSEQTENIQY